The 7 T cell receptor beta chains given below trace back to one sample, sequenced in a study of blood T cell repertoires in COVID-19. Some clones are missing from TCRdb's copy, which holds only in-frame ones; the method was immunoSEQ multiplex PCR. This sample has 110,000 to 150,000 clones, with around 81% found just once. Sample: peripheral blood. The receptor set was obtained from a woman between 45 and 60 years old with acute or convalescent COVID-19.

CDR3 DNA: TGTGCCAGCAGCCCCGCGGGGACGTCCTACGAGCAGTACTTC. Translating gives CASSPAGTSYEQYF. V usage is TRBV7-6 and J usage is TRBJ2-7; tentatively, D is TRBD2 (6 bases). V lost 5 bases, J lost 1 base, and 12 bases lay in between. CDR1 SGHVS and CDR2 FNYEAQ come from the germline V gene. This CDR3 has 14 residues.

This chain uses TRBV28 with TRBJ2-7; 8 nucleotides agree with TRBD2. This CDR3 is built from 16 residues. J lost 5 bases, V lost 7 bases, and 16 bases had no gene match. Germline CDR1 reads MDHEN; CDR2 reads SYDVKM. The CDR3 coding sequence is TGTGCCAGCATTATTACGGGGGGGCTGCATGAAAACGAGCAGTACTTC. Protein sequence: CASIITGGLHENEQYF.

The J gene is TRBJ1-5, the V gene TRBV6-5; TRBD1 aligns across 9 bases. This CDR3 has 15 residues. Germline values: CDR1 MNHEY, CDR2 SVGAGI. J lost 1 base, V lost 6 bases, and 4 bases had no gene match. CDR3 coding DNA: TGTGCCAGCAGGTCGGGACAGGGAAGCAATCAGCCCCAGCATTTT. Its translation: CASRSGQGSNQPQHF.

The rearrangement links TRBV7-9 to TRBJ2-7; maybe TRBD1 (6 bases). Trimming pared 5 bases from V and 1 base from J, leaving 12 bases between. Germline-derived CDR1 and CDR2 are SEHNR and FQNEAQ (reference sequence). The CDR3 is 14 amino acids. CDR3 amino acids: CASSPQQGSYEQYF. In DNA, the CDR3 is TGTGCCAGCAGCCCACAACAGGGATCCTACGAGCAGTACTTC.

CDR3 sequence (DNA): TGTGCCAGCAGCTTCTGGGTGACTGTCGCAAGCTCCTATAATTCACCCCTCCACTTT. Its protein product is CASSFWVTVASSYNSPLHF. V usage is TRBV21-1 and J usage is TRBJ1-6. TRBV21-1 is described as a pseudogene. This CDR3 spans 19 amino acids.

The chain carries TRBV9 and TRBJ1-2; TRBD1 matches at 7 bases. The CDR3 runs 16 residues. J was trimmed by 8 bases and V by 2 bases; bases with no gene match: 15. Germline-derived CDR1 and CDR2 are SGDLS and YYNGEE. The CDR3 spells CASSVSQGPHLGGYTF. The CDR3 DNA is TGTGCCAGCAGCGTGTCACAGGGGCCACACCTGGGCGGCTACACCTTC.

There are a few counts of this clone. This chain links TRBV18 with TRBJ1-2; 10 bases map to TRBD1. CDR3 length equals 16 residues. V lost 6 bases to trimming and J lost 7 bases; unmatched junction nucleotides: 14. CDR1 and CDR2 (germline): KGHSH, LQKENI. The CDR3 DNA sequence: TGTGCCAGCTCGTCCGGGACAGGGGCTACCCTTGGTGGCTACACCTTC. Translating gives CASSSGTGATLGGYTF.